Below are 9 T cell receptor beta chains sequenced from a single sample in a study of CD8 T cells in Susac syndrome. Random hexamers served to reverse transcribe about 0.5 to 1 ug RNA. From the immunoSEQ multiplex PCR reads, TCRdb called clonotypes with MiXCR, one entry per CDR3 protein. The sample gives tens of thousands of distinct CDR3 sequences, 95% to 97% of which show up once; 0.62% is in the top ten. Source material: CD8+ T cells from PBMCs. These receptors all come from a human donor with Susac syndrome.

The rearrangement joins TRBV20-1 to TRBJ1-6; possibly TRBD1 for D (6 bases). Germline assignment: CDR1 DFQATT and CDR2 SNEGSKA (reference sequence). This CDR3 comprises 11 residues. V dropped 5 bases and J dropped 16 bases, with 15 bases sitting between them. CDR3 residues: CSAYQQGLLHF. The CDR3 coding sequence is TGCAGTGCTTACCAACAGGGTCTGCTCCACTTT.

The chain is built from TRBV7-9 and TRBJ1-1; D is possibly TRBD1 (5 bases). The V end lost 5 bases, the J end lost 0 bases, and 13 bases lay between the germline ends. The CDR3 sequence is 15 residues long. Germline V gives CDR1 SEHNR, CDR2 FQNEAQ (reference sequence). The CDR3 DNA reads as TGTGCCAGCAGCACCTCGACAGTCATGAACACTGAAGCTTTCTTT. Translation gives CASSTSTVMNTEAFF.

The rearrangement links TRBV20-1 to TRBJ1-2; TRBD1 matches 9 bases. The CDR3 runs to 14 residues. Unmatched junction bases numbered 6, after V lost 4 bases and J lost 3 bases. CDR1 is DFQATT and CDR2 is SNEGSKA in the germline V gene (reference sequence). The CDR3 region has the DNA TGCAGTGCTACCCTGGACAGGGGAGACTATGGCTACACCTTC. Encoded protein: CSATLDRGDYGYTF.

The chain has TRBV30 and TRBJ1-6; the D is unclear. V lost 3 bases to trimming and J lost 8 bases, with 8 bases between them. The CDR3 is 12 residues long. Looked up from germline, CDR1 is GTSNPN and CDR2 is SVGIG (reference sequence). The CDR3 spells CAWRELDSPLHF. CDR3 in DNA: TGTGCCTGGAGGGAGTTGGATTCACCCCTCCACTTT.

This chain connects TRBV12-3 or TRBV12-4 to TRBJ1-1; weak D call: TRBD1 (6 bases). Trimming stripped 3 bases from V and 1 base from J, with 15 bases between. CDR3 size: 16 residues. DNA for the CDR3: TGTGCCAGCAGTTTGGGTCCCCAGGGGACGAACACTGAAGCTTTCTTT. Translating it yields CASSLGPQGTNTEAFF.

The chain links TRBV7-2 to TRBJ1-5, with TRBD1 identical over 9 bases. CDR3 size: 16 residues. V was pared by 5 bases and J by 5 bases, with 10 bases of the junction left unmatched. Germline CDR1 is SGHTA and CDR2 is FQGNSA. The chain's CDR3 is CASSIRGQGTDQPQHF. CDR3 sequence (DNA): TGTGCCAGCAGCATCCGGGGACAGGGAACGGATCAGCCCCAGCATTTT. Full variable domain (rest looked up from reference TRBV7-2 and TRBJ1-5): GAGVSQSPSNKVTEKGKDVELRCDPISGHTALYWYRQSLGQGLEFLIYFQGNSAPDKSGLPSDRFSAERTGGSVSTLTIQRTQQEDSAVYLCASSIRGQGTDQPQHFGDGTRLSIL.

The chain joins TRBV20-1 to TRBJ2-7; D is perhaps TRBD1 (5 bases). Germline values: CDR1 DFQATT, CDR2 SNEGSKA (reference sequence). Deletions cut 5 bases from V and 0 bases from J, with 11 bases between. The length of the CDR3 is 13 residues. In nucleotides, the CDR3 is TGCAGTGCTCATCGGACACCCTCCTACGAGCAGTACTTC. This sequence encodes CSAHRTPSYEQYF.

This clonotype was observed once. This rearrangement joins TRBV9 to TRBJ2-1, with D possibly being TRBD1 (6 bases). The V gene's germline CDR1 is SGDLS and CDR2 YYNGEE. V shed 5 bases and J shed 4 bases, with 10 bases lying between them. The CDR3 spans 13 residues. The CDR3 here is CASSEDRYNEQFF. The CDR3 nucleotides read TGTGCCAGCAGTGAAGACAGGTACAATGAGCAGTTCTTC.

This chain connects TRBV28 to TRBJ1-5; D is ambiguous. The CDR3 spans 14 residues. The germline gives CDR1 MDHEN, CDR2 SYDVKM. V lost 5 bases and J 0 bases, leaving 8 bases between the germline ends. The DNA for the CDR3 is TGTGCCAGCAGTGGGGTAAATAGCAATCAGCCCCAGCATTTT. The encoded protein is CASSGVNSNQPQHF.